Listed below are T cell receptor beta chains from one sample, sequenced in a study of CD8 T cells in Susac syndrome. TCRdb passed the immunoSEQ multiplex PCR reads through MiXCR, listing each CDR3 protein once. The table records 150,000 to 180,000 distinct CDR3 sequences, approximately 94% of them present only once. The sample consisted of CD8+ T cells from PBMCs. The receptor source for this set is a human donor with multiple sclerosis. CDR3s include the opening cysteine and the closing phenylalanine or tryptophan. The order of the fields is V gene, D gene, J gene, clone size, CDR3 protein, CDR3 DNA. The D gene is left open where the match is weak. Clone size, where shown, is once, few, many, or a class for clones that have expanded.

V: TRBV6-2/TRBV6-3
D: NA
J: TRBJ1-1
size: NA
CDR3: CASTDDSNTEAFF
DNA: TGTGCCAGCACCGACGACAGTAACACTGAAGCTTTCTTT

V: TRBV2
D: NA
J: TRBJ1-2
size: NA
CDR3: CASGGPIYGYTF
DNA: TGTGCCAGCGGGGGACCGATCTATGGCTACACCTTC

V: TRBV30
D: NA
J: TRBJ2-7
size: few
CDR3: CAWIGDGSYEQYF
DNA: TGTGCCTGGATTGGGGACGGTTCCTACGAGCAGTACTTC

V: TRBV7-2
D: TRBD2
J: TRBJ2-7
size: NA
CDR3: CASSQLAGGPFEQYF
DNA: TGTGCCAGCAGCCAACTAGCGGGGGGGCCTTTCGAGCAGTACTTC

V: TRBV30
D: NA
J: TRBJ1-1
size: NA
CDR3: CAWGHTEAFF
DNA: TGTGCCTGGGGTCACACTGAAGCTTTCTTT

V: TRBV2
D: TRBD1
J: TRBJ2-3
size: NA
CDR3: CASRMGQGEDTQYF
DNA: TGTGCCAGCAGGATGGGACAGGGGGAAGATACGCAGTATTTT

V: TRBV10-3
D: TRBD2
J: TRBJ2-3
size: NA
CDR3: CAIRDELADITDTQYF
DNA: TGTGCCATCAGGGACGAACTAGCGGATATCACAGATACGCAGTATTTT

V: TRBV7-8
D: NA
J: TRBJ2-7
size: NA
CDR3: CASSPERTYEQYF
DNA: TGTGCCAGCAGCCCTGAACGTACCTACGAGCAGTACTTC

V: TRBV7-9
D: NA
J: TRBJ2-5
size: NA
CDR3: CASSLRREETQYF
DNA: TGTGCCAGCAGCTTAAGGCGGGAAGAGACCCAGTACTTC

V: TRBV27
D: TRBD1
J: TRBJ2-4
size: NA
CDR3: CASSLRQGVDIQYF
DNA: TGTGCCAGCAGTTTGAGACAGGGAGTTGACATTCAGTACTTC

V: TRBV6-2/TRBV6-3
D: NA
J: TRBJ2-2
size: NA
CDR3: CASSYGPNTGELFF
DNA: TGTGCCAGCAGTTACGGCCCAAACACCGGGGAGCTGTTTTTT

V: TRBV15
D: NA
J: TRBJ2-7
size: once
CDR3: CATSRSEVDEQYF
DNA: TGTGCCACCAGCAGGTCCGAGGTGGACGAGCAGTACTTC

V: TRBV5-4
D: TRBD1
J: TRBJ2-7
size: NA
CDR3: CASSSTGATYEQYF
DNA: TGTGCCAGCAGCTCGACAGGGGCCACGTACGAGCAGTACTTC